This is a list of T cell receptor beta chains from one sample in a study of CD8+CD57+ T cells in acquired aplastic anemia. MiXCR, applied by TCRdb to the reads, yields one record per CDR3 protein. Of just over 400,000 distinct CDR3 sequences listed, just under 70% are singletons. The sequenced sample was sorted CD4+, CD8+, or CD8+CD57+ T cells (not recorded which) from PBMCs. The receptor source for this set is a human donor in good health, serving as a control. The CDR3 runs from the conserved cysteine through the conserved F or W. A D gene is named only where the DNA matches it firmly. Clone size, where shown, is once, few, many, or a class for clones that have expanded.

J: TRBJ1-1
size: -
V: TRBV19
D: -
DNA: TGTGCCAGTATGCCAGGATGGAACACTGAAGCTTTCTTT
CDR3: CASMPGWNTEAFF

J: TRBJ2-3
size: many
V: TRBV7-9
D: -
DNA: TGTGCCAGCAGCTTCACGTCCCTCACAGATACGCAGTATTTT
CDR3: CASSFTSLTDTQYF

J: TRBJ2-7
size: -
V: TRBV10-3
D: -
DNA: TGTGCCATCAGCCCGTCGGAGCAGAGGGAAGGGGGGCAGCACTTC
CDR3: CAISPSEQREGGQHF

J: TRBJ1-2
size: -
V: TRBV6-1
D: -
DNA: TGTGCCAGCAGTTCGACTACCGGTGGCTACACCTTC
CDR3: CASSSTTGGYTF

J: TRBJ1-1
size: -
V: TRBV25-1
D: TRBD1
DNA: TGTGCCAGCAGTGAACAGGGGGTGAGGGCTTTCTTT
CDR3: CASSEQGVRAFF

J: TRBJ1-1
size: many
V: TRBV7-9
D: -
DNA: TGTGCCTGCTCACGTGGTGGTTCGGACACTGAAGCTTTCTTT
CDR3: CACSRGGSDTEAFF

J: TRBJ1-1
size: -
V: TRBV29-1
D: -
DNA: TGCAGTGCTAGAAGTTTCGGCAGGCTGACCACTGGAGCGTACTTT
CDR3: CSARSFGRLTTGAYF

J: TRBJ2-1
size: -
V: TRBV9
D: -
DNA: TGTGCCAGCAGTGTAGAGGGCAGCGTGATAGAGACCCAGTTCTTC
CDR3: CASSVEGSVIETQFF

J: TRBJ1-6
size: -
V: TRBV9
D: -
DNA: TGTGCCAGCAGCCTGGTTGTTTATAATTATCCCCTGCACTTT
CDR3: CASSLVVYNYPLHF

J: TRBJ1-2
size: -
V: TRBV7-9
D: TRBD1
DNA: TGTGCCAGCAGCTTAGCAGGGGGCCAAAGCTATGGCTACACCTTC
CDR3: CASSLAGGQSYGYTF

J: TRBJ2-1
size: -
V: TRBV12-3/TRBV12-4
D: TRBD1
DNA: TGTGCCAGCAGCCGGGGGGACAGGGTTAACAATGAGCAGTTCTTC
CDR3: CASSRGDRVNNEQFF

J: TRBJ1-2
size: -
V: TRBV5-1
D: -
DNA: TGTGCCGGGAGGGGGGGGGGGGAGGGGTATGGCTACACCTTC
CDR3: CAGRGGGEGYGYTF

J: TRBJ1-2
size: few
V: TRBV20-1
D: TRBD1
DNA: TGCAGTGCTAGAGATCCGGGACAGGGGGCAGATGGCTACACCTTC
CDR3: CSARDPGQGADGYTF

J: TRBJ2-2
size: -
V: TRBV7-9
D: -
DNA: TGTGCCTGGGACCCCCTGGGGCGTATGCTGGGGGGGGAGCTGTTTTTT
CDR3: CAWDPLGRMLGGELFF

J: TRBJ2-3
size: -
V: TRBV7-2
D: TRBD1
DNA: TGTGCCAGCAGCCCAGGGACAGGGATTGCCTACGAGCAGTTT
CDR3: CASSPGTGIAYEQF

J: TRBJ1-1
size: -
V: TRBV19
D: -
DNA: TGTGCCAGTAGTATAGAAGGGATAGCTGAAGCTTTCTTT
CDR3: CASSIEGIAEAFF

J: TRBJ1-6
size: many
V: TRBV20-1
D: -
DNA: TGCAGTGCTAGTTTCTCGACAGGCAGTAATTCACCCCTCCACTTT
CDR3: CSASFSTGSNSPLHF

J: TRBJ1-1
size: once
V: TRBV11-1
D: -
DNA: TGTGCCAGCAGCCTCGGGGGGCTAGCTGAAGCTTTCTTT
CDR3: CASSLGGLAEAFF

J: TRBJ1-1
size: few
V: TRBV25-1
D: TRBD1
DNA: TGTGCCAGCAGTGCCCAGGCAGGGGGACAGATGAACACTGAAGCTTTCTTT
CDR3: CASSAQAGGQMNTEAFF

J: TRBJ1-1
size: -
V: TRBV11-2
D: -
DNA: TGTGCCAGCAGCACTGACAGAAACAACACTGAAGCTTTCTTT
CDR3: CASSTDRNNTEAFF